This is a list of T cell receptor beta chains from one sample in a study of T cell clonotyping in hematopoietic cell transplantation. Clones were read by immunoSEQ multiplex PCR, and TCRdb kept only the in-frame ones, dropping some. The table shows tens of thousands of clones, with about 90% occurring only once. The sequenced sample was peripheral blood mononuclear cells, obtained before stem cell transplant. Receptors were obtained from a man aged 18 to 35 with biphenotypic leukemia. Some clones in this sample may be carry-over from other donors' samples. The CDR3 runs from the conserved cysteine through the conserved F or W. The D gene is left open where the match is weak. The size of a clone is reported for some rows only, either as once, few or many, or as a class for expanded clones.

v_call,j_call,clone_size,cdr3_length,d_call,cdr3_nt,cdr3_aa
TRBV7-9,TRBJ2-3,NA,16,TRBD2,TGTGCCAGCAGCCCACGGACTAGCGGGATCACAGATACGCAGTATTTT,CASSPRTSGITDTQYF
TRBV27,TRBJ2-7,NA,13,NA,TGTGCCAGCAGTTTCGGGGAGTCCTACGAGCAGTACTTC,CASSFGESYEQYF
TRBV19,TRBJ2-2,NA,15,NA,TGTGCCAGTACGAAGGGGGGAGATTACACCGGGGAGCTGTTTTTT,CASTKGGDYTGELFF
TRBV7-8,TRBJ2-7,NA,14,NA,TGTGCCAGCAGACCGAGGGCACAGAGCTACGAGCAGTACTTC,CASRPRAQSYEQYF
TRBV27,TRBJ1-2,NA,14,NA,TGTGCCAGCAGTCAACTACCAGGTTCCTATGGCTACACCTTC,CASSQLPGSYGYTF
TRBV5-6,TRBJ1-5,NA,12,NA,TGTGCCAGCAGCTTGACCAATCAGCCCCAGCATTTT,CASSLTNQPQHF
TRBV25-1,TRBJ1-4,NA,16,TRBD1,TGTGCCAGCAGTGAAATCGGGACAGGGAGTAATGAAAAACTGTTTTTT,CASSEIGTGSNEKLFF
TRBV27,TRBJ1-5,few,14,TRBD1,TGTGCCAGCTCGACCGGGACAGGCAATCAGCCCCAGCATTTT,CASSTGTGNQPQHF
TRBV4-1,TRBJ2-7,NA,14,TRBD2,TGCGCCAGCAGCCAAGCGCGGGGGGGGTACGAGCAGTACTTC,CASSQARGGYEQYF
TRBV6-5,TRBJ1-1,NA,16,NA,TGTGCCAGCAGTTACCTCTTTCGGGCAAGAAACACTGAAGCTTTCTTT,CASSYLFRARNTEAFF
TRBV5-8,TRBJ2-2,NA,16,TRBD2,TGTGCCAGCAGCTTGGGGCTAGCGGGGAACACCGGGGAGCTGTTTTTT,CASSLGLAGNTGELFF
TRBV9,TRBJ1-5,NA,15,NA,TGTGCCAGCAGCGCTGGGGGTAGTACCAATCAGCCCCAGCATTTT,CASSAGGSTNQPQHF
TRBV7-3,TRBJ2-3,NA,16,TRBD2,TGTGCCAGCAGCCCCCTGGGAGCGGGGGGCCATGGTACGCAGTATTTT,CASSPLGAGGHGTQYF
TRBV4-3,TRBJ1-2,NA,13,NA,TGCGCCAGCAGCCCCGAGCCCGGCTATGGCTACACCTTC,CASSPEPGYGYTF
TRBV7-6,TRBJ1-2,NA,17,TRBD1,TGTGCCAGCAGCGTTCGGACAGGGGGCGCTTTGGGCTATGGCTACACCTTC,CASSVRTGGALGYGYTF
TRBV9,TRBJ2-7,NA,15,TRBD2,TGTGCCAGCAGCGTAGCCAGCGGGGGATCCTACGAGCAGTACTTC,CASSVASGGSYEQYF
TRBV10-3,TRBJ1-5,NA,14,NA,TGTGCCATCAGTTCAGGGACCGGCGATCAGCCCCAGCATTTT,CAISSGTGDQPQHF
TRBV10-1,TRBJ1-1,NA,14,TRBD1,TGCGCCAGCAGTGAAGACAGGGGGAGTACTGAAGCTTTCTTT,CASSEDRGSTEAFF
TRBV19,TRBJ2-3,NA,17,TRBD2,TGTGCCACGGGACTAGCGGGAGGAAGGGGGGCCACAGATACGCAGTATTTT,CATGLAGGRGATDTQYF
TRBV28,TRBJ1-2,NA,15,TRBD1,TGTGCCAGCAGAATGGGACAGCCGACCCACTATGGCTACACCTTC,CASRMGQPTHYGYTF
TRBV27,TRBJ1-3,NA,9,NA,TGTGCCAGCAGTTTACCCAAATATTTT,CASSLPKYF
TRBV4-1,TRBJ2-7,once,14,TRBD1,TGCGCCAGCAGCCAAGAGACAGGGAGACACGAGCAGTACTTC,CASSQETGRHEQYF
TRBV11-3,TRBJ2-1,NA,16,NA,TGTGCCAGCAGTCCTGGAGGGCCGAGCTCCTACAATGAGCAGTTCTTC,CASSPGGPSSYNEQFF
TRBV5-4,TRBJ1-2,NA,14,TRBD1,TGTGCCAGCACGCCGGGGGACAGGGTGGAGGGCTACACCTTC,CASTPGDRVEGYTF
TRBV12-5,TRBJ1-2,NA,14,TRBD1,TGTGCTAGTGGTGGGGACAGGGCCCATGATGGCTACACCTTC,CASGGDRAHDGYTF
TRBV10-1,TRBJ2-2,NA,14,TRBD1,TGCGCCAGCAGTGAGCTACAGGGGATAGGAGAGCTGTTTTTT,CASSELQGIGELFF
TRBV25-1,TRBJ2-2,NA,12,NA,TGTGCCAGCGGGGGTGCCACCGGGGAGCTGTTTTTT,CASGGATGELFF
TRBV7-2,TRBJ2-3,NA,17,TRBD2,TGTGCCAGCAGCCGGCGGGGACTAGCGGGAGGCACAGATACGCAGTATTTT,CASSRRGLAGGTDTQYF
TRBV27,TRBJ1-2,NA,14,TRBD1,TGTGCCAGCGGCCCGGCGGACAGGGGAAATGGCTACACCTTC,CASGPADRGNGYTF
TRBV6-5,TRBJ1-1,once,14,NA,TGTGCCAGCAGTTACAGGCCCCTCGCGTCTGAAGCTTTCTTT,CASSYRPLASEAFF
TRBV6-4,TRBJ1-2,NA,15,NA,TGTGCCAGCAGTGCACGGGTTGACAGCCCCTATGGCTACACCTTC,CASSARVDSPYGYTF
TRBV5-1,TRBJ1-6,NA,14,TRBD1,TGCGCCAGCAGCTCGACAGGGGTAAGTTCACCCCTCCACTTT,CASSSTGVSSPLHF
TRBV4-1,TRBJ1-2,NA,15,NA,TGCGCCAGCAGCCAGATCGGACAGTCCGCCTATGGCTACACCTTC,CASSQIGQSAYGYTF
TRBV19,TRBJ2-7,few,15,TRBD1,TGTGCCAGTAGTGTTACAGGGGGCGCCTCCTACGAGCAGTACTTC,CASSVTGGASYEQYF
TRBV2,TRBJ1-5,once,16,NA,TGTGCCAGCAGGCTCCAGGGAGCGCCGATTGGGCAGCCCCAGCATTTT,CASRLQGAPIGQPQHF
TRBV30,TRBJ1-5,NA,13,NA,TGTGCCTGGAGTCGGACTGACAATCAGCCCCAGCATTTT,CAWSRTDNQPQHF
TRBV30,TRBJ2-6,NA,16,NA,TGTGCCTGGAGTGCCGACGTAATCTCTGGGGCCAACGTCCTGACTTTC,CAWSADVISGANVLTF
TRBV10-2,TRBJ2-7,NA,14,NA,TGCGCCAGCAGAGTCGGGAGTAGCTCCTACGAGCAGTACTTC,CASRVGSSSYEQYF
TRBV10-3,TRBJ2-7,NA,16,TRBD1,TGTGCCATCAGTGAGGGTCTAGACAGGGCCACCTACGAGCAGTACTTC,CAISEGLDRATYEQYF
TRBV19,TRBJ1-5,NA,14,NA,TGTGCCAGTCTACCGAAATTCAGCAATCAGCCCCAGCATTTT,CASLPKFSNQPQHF
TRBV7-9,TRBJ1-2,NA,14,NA,TGTGCCAGCAGCTTAGGTGGCCAGGCCTATGGCTACACCTTC,CASSLGGQAYGYTF
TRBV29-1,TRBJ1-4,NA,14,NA,TGCAGCGTTTCAGGTGTTGCAACTAATGAAAAACTGTTTTTT,CSVSGVATNEKLFF
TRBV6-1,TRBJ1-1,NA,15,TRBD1,TGTGCCAGCTCCGACAGGGTAGGGGTGAGCACTGAAGCTTTCTTT,CASSDRVGVSTEAFF
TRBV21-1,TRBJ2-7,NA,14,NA,TGTGACTTTCTAAGGTCAAGCCTTCTCTACGAGCAGTACTTC,CDFLRSSLLYEQYF
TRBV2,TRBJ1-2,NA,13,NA,TGTGCCAGCAGCCGGGACAAGCTCTATGGCTACACCTTC,CASSRDKLYGYTF
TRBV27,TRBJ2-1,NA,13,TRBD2,TGTGCCAGCACCTGGGGGACTAACAATGAGCAGTTCTTC,CASTWGTNNEQFF
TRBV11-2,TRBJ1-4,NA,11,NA,TGTGCCAGCAGCTTAGATGAAAAACTGTTTTTT,CASSLDEKLFF